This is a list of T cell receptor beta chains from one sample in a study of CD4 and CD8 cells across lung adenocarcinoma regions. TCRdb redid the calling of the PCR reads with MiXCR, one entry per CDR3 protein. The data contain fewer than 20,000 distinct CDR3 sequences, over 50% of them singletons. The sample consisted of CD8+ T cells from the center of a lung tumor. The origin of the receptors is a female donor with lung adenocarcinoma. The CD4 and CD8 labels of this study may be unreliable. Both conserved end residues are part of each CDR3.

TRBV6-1 CASSEERGLGYTF
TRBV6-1 CASSEGDGELFF
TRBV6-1 CASGERLPTGGQYF
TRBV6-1 CASSEAFRESSYNSPLHF
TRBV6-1 CASSELGRNTGELFF
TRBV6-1 CASTGTRAKNIQYF
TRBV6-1 CACSARGLPAKNIQYF
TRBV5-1 CASSSDRVETQYF
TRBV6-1 CAGSGGPRQDTQYF
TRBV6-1 CASIEGLDTDTQYF
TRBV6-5 CASSWGGAGYTF
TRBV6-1 CASGFTGANVLTF
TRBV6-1 CASSRTGFEAQYF
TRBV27 CASRGRGSTNMQYF
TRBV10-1 CAKNTDPSLYNEQFF
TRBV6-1 CASRPSGQGSHEQYF
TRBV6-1 CASSEARRGGTDTQYF
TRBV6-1 CASSPASASYNEQFF
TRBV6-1 CASSDFEETQYF
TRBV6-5 CASSYGGNTEAFF
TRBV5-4 CASSPPGTSRSTDTQYF
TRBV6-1 CASSDPGGGATNTQYF
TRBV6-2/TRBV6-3 CASTDRGPGGGAKNMQYF
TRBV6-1 CASSGQGDTQYF
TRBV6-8 CASSYKGLVGKDTQYF
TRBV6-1 CAGRGRGEPDTQYF
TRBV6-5 CASSYSKGVGTEAFF
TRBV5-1 CASSLVGDFDNEQFF
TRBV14 CASSLGQAKQYF
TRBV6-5 CASSYSLRGGSTGELFF
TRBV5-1 CASRTGTGAGYTF
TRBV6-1 CASSVTGGRNQPQHF
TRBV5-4 CASSLPGSSYEQYF
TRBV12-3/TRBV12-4 CASSLVLGRYSGANVLTF
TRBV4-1 CASSQILAGGYNEQFF
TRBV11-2 CASSFSQGLSSYEQYF
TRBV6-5 CASSLAPPGYNEQFF
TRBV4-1 CASSQEGGTFSPLHF
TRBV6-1 CASSRRLAGAVKDTQYF
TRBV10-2 CASSESGWGDTQYF
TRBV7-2 CASSLVLSPEAFF
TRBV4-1 CASSPPGSRRADTQYF
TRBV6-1 CASRDPGGGAKNMQYF
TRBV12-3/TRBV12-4 CASSSTGQGDGYTF
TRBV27 CASSLVWGQFYEQYF
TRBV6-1 CACRVRGLRAKNTQYF
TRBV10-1 CASRGTTETQYF
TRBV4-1 CASSWHRGGETTEAFF
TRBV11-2 CASSQTSGGWDEQFF
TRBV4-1 CASSQGEGFQETQYF
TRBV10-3 CAISERTGGGGAGEQFF
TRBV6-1 CASSVDRAYEQYF